This entry features one T cell receptor (beta chain) sequence. What it binds is not known. Each donor was nominally healthy when sampled (though unrecorded immune exposures were likely). Germline V gives CDR1 MNHEY, CDR2 SVGAGI. The V gene lost 2 bases and the J gene lost 4 bases, with 15 bases spanning the gap. The CDR3 is 15 amino acids. The primer mix had 60 Vbeta and 13 Jbeta primers. Measured with immunoSEQ multiplex PCR; TCRdb has only the in-frame clones, and not every one. Its table lists about 160,000 clones. The sample belongs to a study of cytomegalovirus exposure and HLA in healthy donors. The study, taken as a whole, reports: Compared with the roughly 700-donor mean, an Asian-associated ancestry cluster reportedly had fewer N-insertions, according to a later analysis. Published work reported that the classifier diagnosed cytomegalovirus status with high specificity and sensitivity. In vitro testing confirmed a few CMV-associated chains as specific for CMV antigens.

This clonotype was sampled from a woman in her sixties or seventies in good health and CMV-seronegative. Material: PBMCs. This chain uses TRBV6-5 with TRBJ2-7, with D possibly matching TRBD2 (5 bases). The CDR3 region is CASSYLRDKEYEQYF. The CDR3, as DNA: TGTGCCAGCAGTTACCTCCGGGATAAAGAATACGAGCAGTACTTC.